A few counts support the clone carrying this T cell receptor (beta chain). The target antigen is unknown. This entry comes from a study of cytomegalovirus exposure and HLA in healthy donors. The V and J ends lost 1 base and 0 bases respectively, with 9 bases between them. The CDR3 spans 15 residues. Germline V CDR1 and CDR2: LGHNA, YSLEER. Study observations and caveats: The dataset shows that most TCR sequences were rare, while some public TCRs occurred in many donors. About 87% or about 30% of the time was how often most TCR beta V segments were productive, according to an earlier analysis.

PCR used 60 Vbeta primers and 13 Jbeta primers. Produced via immunoSEQ multiplex PCR; TCRdb's table is partial and in-frame only. Among over 150,000 clones listed, roughly 76% were seen once. The rearrangement joins TRBV4-3 to TRBJ1-2; D possibly corresponds to TRBD1 (6 bases). The clonotype comes from a human donor in good health. Sequenced sample: PBMCs. The CDR3 region is CASSQVTGSNYGYTF. CDR3 DNA sequence: TGCGCCAGCAGCCAAGTCACAGGGTCTAACTATGGCTACACCTTC.